Listed below are T cell receptor beta chains from one sample, sequenced in a study of blood T cell repertoires in COVID-19. Here immunoSEQ multiplex PCR was the method, and the copy in TCRdb shows in-frame clones only, minus some. This table has around 390,000 clones, about 83% appearing once. The sample comprised PBMCs or T cells enriched from blood (not recorded which). These TCRs come from a woman aged 50 to 60 who had recovered from COVID-19. Both conserved end residues are part of each CDR3. A D gene is named only where the DNA matches it firmly. Not all rows give a size; the values are once, few, many and, for expanded clones, a class.

clone size: -
D gene: -
J gene: TRBJ1-5
V gene: TRBV7-9
CDR3 protein: CASSLSTTGGSQHF
CDR3 DNA: TGTGCCAGCAGCTTATCGACGACGGGTGGGTCCCAGCATTTT

clone size: -
D gene: -
J gene: TRBJ1-1
V gene: TRBV7-9
CDR3 protein: CASSLSPGMNTEAFF
CDR3 DNA: TGTGCCAGCAGCTTATCGCCAGGGATGAACACTGAAGCTTTCTTT

clone size: once
D gene: -
J gene: TRBJ1-6
V gene: TRBV7-6
CDR3 protein: CASSRKLGGQDGSPLHF
CDR3 DNA: TGTGCCAGCAGCCGAAAACTGGGGGGGCAAGACGGTTCACCCCTCCACTTT

clone size: -
D gene: -
J gene: TRBJ1-2
V gene: TRBV28
CDR3 protein: CASTPGGVLYGYTF
CDR3 DNA: TGTGCCAGCACCCCTGGGGGGGTTCTCTATGGCTACACCTTC

clone size: -
D gene: TRBD1
J gene: TRBJ2-2
V gene: TRBV7-3
CDR3 protein: CASSPRDREAGELFF
CDR3 DNA: TGTGCCAGCAGCCCGAGGGACAGGGAGGCCGGGGAGCTGTTTTTT

clone size: -
D gene: TRBD1
J gene: TRBJ1-2
V gene: TRBV7-2
CDR3 protein: CASSLGDRNYGYTF
CDR3 DNA: TGTGCCAGCAGCTTAGGGGACAGAAACTATGGCTACACCTTC

clone size: -
D gene: TRBD1
J gene: TRBJ2-2
V gene: TRBV5-6
CDR3 protein: CASSRRDRDVTGELFF
CDR3 DNA: TGTGCCAGCAGCAGACGGGACAGGGATGTCACCGGGGAGCTGTTTTTT

clone size: -
D gene: -
J gene: TRBJ1-6
V gene: TRBV25-1
CDR3 protein: CASSEFGGDSPLHF
CDR3 DNA: TGTGCCAGCAGTGAATTTGGGGGGGATTCACCCCTCCACTTT

clone size: -
D gene: -
J gene: TRBJ1-5
V gene: TRBV6-1
CDR3 protein: CASSEIFGRGNGHF
CDR3 DNA: -

clone size: -
D gene: TRBD1
J gene: TRBJ1-2
V gene: TRBV24-1
CDR3 protein: CATSDARQGPNYGYTF
CDR3 DNA: TGTGCCACCAGTGATGCTCGACAGGGTCCTAACTATGGCTACACCTTC

clone size: -
D gene: -
J gene: TRBJ2-7
V gene: TRBV3-1/TRBV3-2
CDR3 protein: CASSQEGPYEQYF
CDR3 DNA: TGTGCCAGCAGCCAAGAGGGCCCCTACGAGCAGTACTTC

clone size: -
D gene: -
J gene: TRBJ1-5
V gene: TRBV6-5
CDR3 protein: CASSPKGPDNQPQHF
CDR3 DNA: TGTGCCAGCAGCCCGAAGGGGCCCGACAATCAGCCCCAGCATTTT

clone size: once
D gene: -
J gene: TRBJ1-2
V gene: TRBV28
CDR3 protein: CASSTTGTKPGYTF
CDR3 DNA: TGTGCCAGCAGTACGACCGGGACTAAGCCGGGCTACACCTTC

clone size: -
D gene: -
J gene: TRBJ1-1
V gene: TRBV6-5
CDR3 protein: CASSLQVRTEAFF
CDR3 DNA: TGTGCCAGCAGTTTACAGGTGAGGACTGAAGCTTTCTTT

clone size: -
D gene: TRBD2
J gene: TRBJ2-2
V gene: TRBV6-5
CDR3 protein: CASSYWGGGTGELFF
CDR3 DNA: TGTGCCAGCAGTTACTGGGGGGGAGGCACCGGGGAGCTGTTTTTT

clone size: -
D gene: -
J gene: TRBJ2-7
V gene: TRBV3-1/TRBV3-2
CDR3 protein: CASSQSGNAYEQYF
CDR3 DNA: TGTGCCAGCAGCCAATCTGGCAACGCCTACGAGCAGTACTTC

clone size: -
D gene: TRBD1
J gene: TRBJ1-4
V gene: TRBV2
CDR3 protein: CASRDRGNEKLFF
CDR3 DNA: TGTGCCAGCAGGGACAGGGGAAATGAAAAACTGTTTTTT

clone size: -
D gene: TRBD1
J gene: TRBJ1-2
V gene: TRBV3-1/TRBV3-2
CDR3 protein: CASSQAAGQGYGYTF
CDR3 DNA: TGTGCCAGCAGCCAAGCGGCGGGACAGGGCTATGGCTACACCTTC

clone size: -
D gene: -
J gene: TRBJ1-5
V gene: TRBV4-1
CDR3 protein: CASSYGGEKEHF
CDR3 DNA: TGCGCCAGCAGCTACGGAGGGGAGAAGGAGCATTTT

clone size: -
D gene: -
J gene: TRBJ1-1
V gene: TRBV12-3/TRBV12-4
CDR3 protein: CASSLVLGAPAFF
CDR3 DNA: TGTGCCAGCAGTTTAGTTCTGGGGGCGCCGGCTTTCTTT

clone size: -
D gene: -
J gene: TRBJ1-1
V gene: TRBV30
CDR3 protein: CAGRGAYTEAFF
CDR3 DNA: TGTGCCGGCCGGGGGGCGTACACTGAAGCTTTCTTT

clone size: -
D gene: -
J gene: TRBJ1-3
V gene: TRBV25-1
CDR3 protein: CASSERGTGTTRTIYF
CDR3 DNA: TGTGCCAGCAGTGAAAGGGGCACCGGAACGACCAGGACCATATATTTT

clone size: once
D gene: TRBD1
J gene: TRBJ1-6
V gene: TRBV5-1
CDR3 protein: CASSYRGENSPLHF
CDR3 DNA: TGCGCCAGCAGCTACAGGGGGGAGAATTCACCCCTCCACTTT

clone size: -
D gene: TRBD2
J gene: TRBJ2-2
V gene: TRBV12-3/TRBV12-4
CDR3 protein: CASSWEGNGELFF
CDR3 DNA: TGTGCCAGCAGTTGGGAGGGTAACGGGGAGCTGTTTTTT

clone size: -
D gene: -
J gene: TRBJ1-1
V gene: TRBV28
CDR3 protein: CASSSRTEAFF
CDR3 DNA: TGTGCCAGCAGTTCCAGGACTGAAGCTTTCTTT

clone size: -
D gene: TRBD1
J gene: TRBJ2-4
V gene: TRBV18
CDR3 protein: CASSPLGQGVKNIQYF
CDR3 DNA: TGTGCCAGCTCACCCCTGGGACAGGGGGTCAAAAACATTCAGTACTTC

clone size: -
D gene: TRBD1
J gene: TRBJ2-7
V gene: TRBV2
CDR3 protein: CASEEDRYTYEQYF
CDR3 DNA: TGTGCCAGCGAGGAGGACAGGTACACCTACGAGCAGTACTTC

clone size: -
D gene: -
J gene: TRBJ2-6
V gene: TRBV7-9
CDR3 protein: CASSLSLGANVLTF
CDR3 DNA: TGTGCCAGCAGCTTAAGCCTCGGGGCCAACGTCCTGACTTTC

clone size: -
D gene: -
J gene: TRBJ1-2
V gene: TRBV2
CDR3 protein: CAGVGVVSPTNYGYTF
CDR3 DNA: TGTGCCGGGGTGGGAGTGGTGAGCCCCACTAACTATGGCTACACCTTC

clone size: -
D gene: TRBD1
J gene: TRBJ1-5
V gene: TRBV27
CDR3 protein: CASSTRDSWSPQHF
CDR3 DNA: TGTGCCAGCAGTACCCGGGACAGTTGGTCTCCCCAGCATTTT

clone size: -
D gene: -
J gene: TRBJ2-7
V gene: TRBV28
CDR3 protein: CASSFQGSPSSYEQYF
CDR3 DNA: TGTGCCAGCAGTTTCCAGGGGTCACCGAGCTCCTACGAGCAGTACTTC

clone size: -
D gene: -
J gene: TRBJ2-4
V gene: TRBV28
CDR3 protein: CASSLIGGNIQYF
CDR3 DNA: TGTGCCAGCAGTTTAATCGGGGGAAACATTCAGTACTTC

clone size: -
D gene: TRBD1
J gene: TRBJ1-5
V gene: TRBV28
CDR3 protein: CASSLSFGTDNQPQHF
CDR3 DNA: TGTGCCAGCAGTTTAAGTTTTGGGACAGATAATCAGCCCCAGCATTTT

clone size: -
D gene: -
J gene: TRBJ2-3
V gene: TRBV27
CDR3 protein: CASSTSWTSTDTQYF
CDR3 DNA: TGTGCCAGCAGTACGAGTTGGACTAGCACAGATACGCAGTATTTT

clone size: once
D gene: -
J gene: TRBJ2-7
V gene: TRBV5-1
CDR3 protein: CASSMSQGSTEQYF
CDR3 DNA: TGCGCCAGCAGCATGTCACAGGGAAGCACCGAGCAGTACTTC

clone size: -
D gene: -
J gene: TRBJ1-2
V gene: TRBV10-3
CDR3 protein: CAISDEEGYGYTF
CDR3 DNA: TGTGCCATCAGTGATGAAGAGGGCTATGGCTACACCTTC

clone size: -
D gene: -
J gene: TRBJ1-3
V gene: TRBV6-5
CDR3 protein: CASSSRSGNTIYF
CDR3 DNA: TGTGCCAGCAGCTCTAGATCTGGAAACACCATATATTTT

clone size: -
D gene: TRBD2
J gene: TRBJ2-5
V gene: TRBV6-1
CDR3 protein: CASSERTSGRYQETQYF
CDR3 DNA: TGTGCCAGCAGTGAGAGAACTAGCGGACGGTACCAAGAGACCCAGTACTTC

clone size: -
D gene: -
J gene: TRBJ1-5
V gene: TRBV7-8
CDR3 protein: CASSFGVRGKQPQHF
CDR3 DNA: TGTGCCAGCAGTTTTGGGGTCAGGGGTAAGCAGCCCCAGCATTTT

clone size: few
D gene: TRBD1
J gene: TRBJ2-3
V gene: TRBV5-1
CDR3 protein: CASSLGGQGGTDTQYF
CDR3 DNA: TGCGCCAGCAGCTTGGGGGGACAGGGCGGAACAGATACGCAGTATTTT

clone size: -
D gene: -
J gene: TRBJ2-2
V gene: TRBV11-3
CDR3 protein: CASSLTSPGELFF
CDR3 DNA: TGTGCCAGCAGCTTAACTAGCCCCGGGGAGCTGTTTTTT

clone size: -
D gene: TRBD2
J gene: TRBJ2-7
V gene: TRBV27
CDR3 protein: CASSVGGFYEQYF
CDR3 DNA: TGTGCCAGCAGCGTGGGGGGGTTCTACGAGCAGTACTTC

clone size: -
D gene: -
J gene: TRBJ1-1
V gene: TRBV30
CDR3 protein: CAWIPRQSDNTEAFF
CDR3 DNA: TGTGCCTGGATACCTCGACAGAGTGATAACACTGAAGCTTTCTTT

clone size: -
D gene: -
J gene: TRBJ2-5
V gene: TRBV6-2/TRBV6-3
CDR3 protein: CASSYSTGAIVQETQYF
CDR3 DNA: TGTGCCAGCAGTTACTCGACTGGGGCGATAGTCCAAGAGACCCAGTACTTC

clone size: -
D gene: TRBD1
J gene: TRBJ1-2
V gene: TRBV14
CDR3 protein: CASSRDSNYGYTF
CDR3 DNA: TGTGCCAGCAGCCGGGACAGTAACTATGGCTACACCTTC

clone size: -
D gene: -
J gene: TRBJ2-1
V gene: TRBV12-3/TRBV12-4
CDR3 protein: CASKIEREQFF
CDR3 DNA: TGTGCCAGCAAAATCGAGAGGGAGCAGTTCTTC

clone size: -
D gene: -
J gene: TRBJ1-2
V gene: TRBV29-1
CDR3 protein: CSVSDSPEEGYTF
CDR3 DNA: TGCAGCGTTTCAGACAGCCCTGAGGAGGGCTACACCTTC

clone size: -
D gene: -
J gene: TRBJ2-7
V gene: TRBV5-1
CDR3 protein: CASSLEVGVGEQYF
CDR3 DNA: TGCGCCAGCAGCTTGGAAGTCGGGGTCGGCGAGCAGTACTTC